The text below deals with one T cell receptor (beta chain). Its cognate antigen is unknown. The data were taken from a study of cytotoxic CD8 clonotypes in ibrutinib-treated CLL. About the research overall: Overall, roughly 25 responses were partial and 2 complete; following median roughly 68 months, roughly 15 patients stayed remitted and roughly twelve progressed. Study-wide points: Increased clonality at ibrutinib response gave way to a return toward baseline at progression. Among the clonotypes, public ones were uncommon and contracted or held stable on treatment.

Germline V gene sequence: CDR1 MDHEN, CDR2 SYDVKM. The CDR3 extends over 12 amino acids. Trimming removed 5 bases at V and 5 bases at J, with 9 bases between. The method was immunoSEQ multiplex PCR; TCRdb's version includes in-frame clones alone and lacks a portion of them. The sample lists 110,000 to 150,000 clones; around 93% were seen once. The origin of this receptor is a human donor with chronic lymphocytic leukemia. V gene TRBV28 combines with J gene TRBJ1-1; a possible D gene is TRBD1 (6 bases). Sequenced material: PBMCs, taken after 12 months of ibrutinib treatment. CDR3 coding DNA: TGTGCCAGCAGTGGTGGACAGACTGAAGCTTTCTTT. Amino acid sequence: CASSGGQTEAFF. The whole variable domain, filled in from reference TRBV28 and TRBJ1-1, reads DVKVTQSSRYLVKRTGEKVFLECVQDMDHENMFWYRQDPGLGLRLIYFSYDVKMKEKGDIPEGYSVSREKKERFSLILESASTNQTSMYLCASSGGQTEAFFGQGTRLTVV.